This T cell receptor (beta chain) was recorded in a study of OX40 agonist ivuxolimab in advanced cancers. Overall study findings and caveats: In the expanded peripheral T cells, antigen specificity was never determined. Among patients with partial responses at 0.1-3.0 mg/kg, clonal expansion was among the lowest. Clones of CD4+ and CD8+ blood T cells grew by week 6 at doses of 0.1 to 3.0 mg/kg.

This CDR3 spans 16 amino acids. V gave up 4 bases and J gave up 11 bases; unmatched junction bases: 18. In germline, CDR1 is SGDLS, CDR2 YYNGEE. Drawing of blood for sampling happened at baseline, at cycle 4 day 1, and at cycle 7 day 1. The method was immunoSEQ multiplex PCR; TCRdb's version includes in-frame clones alone and lacks a portion of them. The data show tens of thousands of clones, 85% to 95% seen once. Comment on this clone: Its antigen is unidentified.

This sequence originates from an adult with an advanced solid tumor such as melanoma, head and neck, liver or kidney cancer. Sequencing used CD4+ or CD8+ T cells sorted from blood, obtained in a trial of the OX40 agonist ivuxolimab. The chain uses TRBV9 and TRBJ2-5, with TRBD2 matching over 9 bases. For the CDR3, the DNA is TGTGCCAGCAGCTCTCAGAGCGGGAGGAACCCAATGGGACAGTACTTC. It translates to CASSSQSGRNPMGQYF. The full variable domain, completed using reference TRBV9 and TRBJ2-5, is DSGVTQTPKHLITATGQRVTLRCSPRSGDLSVYWYQQSLDQGLQFLIQYYNGEERAKGNILERFSAQQFPDLHSELNLSSLELGDSALYFCASSSQSGRNPMGQYFGPGTRLLVL.